The 32 T cell receptor beta chains given below trace back to one sample, sequenced in a study of shared clonotypes between healthy human individuals. Clones were read by immunoSEQ multiplex PCR, and TCRdb kept only the in-frame ones, dropping some. There are 330,000 or so clones in the sample; 74% occur only once, and about 9.3% lies in the top ten. What was sequenced was memory CD4+ T cells sorted from blood. Subset here: CD45RA-negative fraction. The receptors were gathered from a man aged 25-45 years in good health.

This rearrangement joins TRBV5-4 to TRBJ2-5, with 7 bases fitting TRBD1. CDR1 SGHNT and CDR2 YYREEE come from the germline V gene (reference sequence). This CDR3 contains 13 residues. J lost 4 bases, V lost 6 bases, and 6 bases had no gene match. CDR3 bases: TGTGCCAGCAAAGACAGGGTAGCAGAGACCCAGTACTTC. Residues: CASKDRVAETQYF.

This clone was detected once. The chain is built from TRBV7-9 and TRBJ2-2; D is ambiguous. Deletions cut 4 bases from V and 7 bases from J, with 4 bases between. The CDR3 has 11 residues. Germline V gene sequence: CDR1 SEHNR, CDR2 FQNEAQ (reference sequence). This CDR3 reads CASSSYGELFF. The CDR3 DNA follows: TGTGCCAGCAGCTCCTACGGGGAGCTGTTTTTT.

This sequence joins TRBV28 and TRBJ1-2; no clear D gene. The CDR3 is made up of 13 amino acids. The V end lost 5 bases, the J end lost 4 bases, and 11 bases lay between the germline ends. Germline V gene sequence: CDR1 MDHEN, CDR2 SYDVKM. The CDR3 DNA reads TGTGCCAGCAGTGATAGAGACCTCTATGGCTACACCTTC. Translated: CASSDRDLYGYTF.

The chain links TRBV7-9 to TRBJ1-5; tentative D call: TRBD1 (5 bases). V lost 4 bases and J 1 base, leaving 17 bases between the germline ends. There are 17 residues in the CDR3. Germline CDR1 is SEHNR and CDR2 is FQNEAQ (reference sequence). The CDR3 DNA sequence: TGTGCCAGCAGCTCCTTTGGGGGGATCGGCAGCAATCAGCCCCAGCATTTT. This sequence encodes CASSSFGGIGSNQPQHF.

The DNA of the CDR3 is TGTGCCAGCAGCTTGGAGGGAGTCAATCAGCCCCAGCATTTT. Amino acids: CASSLEGVNQPQHF. The rearrangement links TRBV5-4 to TRBJ1-5; D gene ambiguous. Germline-derived CDR1 and CDR2 are SGHNT and YYREEE (reference sequence). Trimming took off 0 bases at V and 3 bases at J, with 7 bases between the two ends. The CDR3 runs to 14 residues.

The chain uses TRBV11-2 and TRBJ2-7, with D possibly matching TRBD1 (6 bases). Trimming removed 1 base at V and 5 bases at J, with 18 bases between. Germline assignment: CDR1 SGHAT and CDR2 FQNNGV. CDR3 length equals 16 residues. The CDR3 reads CASSLGGFQGLHEQYF. CDR3 bases: TGTGCCAGCAGCTTAGGTGGGTTTCAGGGGCTCCACGAGCAGTACTTC. The whole variable domain, remainder taken from reference TRBV11-2 and TRBJ2-7, is EAGVAQSPRYKIIEKRQSVAFWCNPISGHATLYWYQQILGQGPKLLIQFQNNGVVDDSQLPKDRFSAERLKGVDSTLKIQPAKLEDSAVYLCASSLGGFQGLHEQYFGPGTRLTVT.

The chain links TRBV11-3 to TRBJ2-3, with 8 bases matching TRBD2. Germline V lookup: CDR1 SGHNT, CDR2 YENEEA. Trimming took 2 bases from V and 3 from J; bases not matched to a gene: 4. This CDR3 is 15 amino acids long. CDR3 DNA sequence: TGTGCCAGCAGCTTATCCGGGGGGGCTACAGATACGCAGTATTTT. It is translated as CASSLSGGATDTQYF. Full variable domain (remainder filled in from reference TRBV11-3 and TRBJ2-3): EAGVVQSPRYKIIEKKQPVAFWCNPISGHNTLYWYLQNLGQGPELLIRYENEEAVDDSQLPKDRFSAERLKGVDSTLKIQPAELGDSAVYLCASSLSGGATDTQYFGPGTRLTVL.

The chain links TRBV7-8 to TRBJ2-7, with D possibly matching TRBD1 (6 bases). The CDR3 loop spans 15 amino acids. V lost 5 bases and J 1 base, leaving 15 bases between the germline ends. Germline CDR1 SGHVS, CDR2 FQNEAQ. The CDR3: CASSPGVGRSYEQYF. Here the CDR3 DNA reads TGTGCCAGCAGCCCAGGGGTAGGGCGTTCCTACGAGCAGTACTTC. Full variable domain (missing parts from reference TRBV7-8 and TRBJ2-7): GAGVSQSPRYKVAKRGQDVALRCDPISGHVSLFWYQQALGQGPEFLTYFQNEAQLDKSGLPSDRFFAERPEGSVSTLKIQRTQQEDSAVYLCASSPGVGRSYEQYFGPGTRLTVT.

The chain has TRBV5-4 and TRBJ2-6; 9 bases align to TRBD1. After removal of 0 bases from V and 0 bases from J, the junction contained 7 bases not matched to a gene. Per germline, CDR1 SGHNT and CDR2 YYREEE (reference sequence). The CDR3 totals 19 residues. The CDR3 coding sequence is TGTGCCAGCAGCTTGGCCGGGACAGGGACCCTCTCTGGGGCCAACGTCCTGACTTTC. Protein product: CASSLAGTGTLSGANVLTF.

On this clone itself: Other nucleotide sequences from this sample produce the same CDR3. The chain is built from TRBV27 and TRBJ1-1; 8 bases map to TRBD1. The CDR3 runs to 14 residues. V shed 4 bases and J 4 bases; nucleotides not matched to a gene: 5. Germline loops: CDR1 MNHEY, CDR2 SMNVEV (reference sequence). The CDR3 sequence is CASSWQGAGTEAFF. The CDR3 nucleotides read TGTGCCAGCAGTTGGCAGGGGGCTGGCACTGAAGCTTTCTTT.

This clone was counted ten times or more. V and J are TRBV5-6 and TRBJ2-7; 8 bases agree with TRBD1. V trimming: 4 bases; J trimming: 5 bases; junction bases outside the gene matches: 8. This CDR3 has 14 amino acids. CDR1 and CDR2 (germline): SGHDT, YYEEEE. The CDR3 nucleotides are TGTGCCAGCAGCAAGGACAGGGTGGGTCACGAGCAGTACTTC. Amino acid sequence: CASSKDRVGHEQYF.

The chain links TRBV9 to TRBJ2-3, with 10 positions matching TRBD2. CDR3 length: 16 amino acids. V trimming: 4 bases; J trimming: 3 bases; junction bases outside the gene matches: 8. The germline gives CDR1 SGDLS, CDR2 YYNGEE. CDR3 amino acids: CASSPSSSGGTDTQYF. DNA of the CDR3: TGTGCCAGCAGCCCATCGTCTAGCGGGGGTACAGATACGCAGTATTTT.

The chain is built from TRBV30 and TRBJ1-1; 7 nucleotides agree with TRBD1. The CDR3 has 14 residues. J was trimmed by 1 base and V by 5 bases; bases with no gene match: 7. The germline CDR1 and CDR2 sequences are GTSNPN and SVGIG (reference sequence). Written as DNA, the CDR3 is TGTGCCTGGGGGGGGGACAGAGCGAACACTGAAGCTTTCTTT. It specifies CAWGGDRANTEAFF.

The genes are TRBV11-2 and TRBJ1-4, with TRBD1 identical over 9 bases. CDR3 size: 15 residues. In germline, CDR1 is SGHAT, CDR2 FQNNGV. With V trimmed by 5 bases and J by 7 bases, 8 bases remained unmatched. For the CDR3, the DNA is TGTGCCAGCAGCATAGCCGGGACAGGGAGTGAAAAACTGTTTTTT. This codes for CASSIAGTGSEKLFF. Full variable domain (outside the CDR3, taken from reference TRBV11-2 and TRBJ1-4): EAGVAQSPRYKIIEKRQSVAFWCNPISGHATLYWYQQILGQGPKLLIQFQNNGVVDDSQLPKDRFSAERLKGVDSTLKIQPAKLEDSAVYLCASSIAGTGSEKLFFGSGTQLSVL.

Concerning this clone: Other DNA variants within this sample encode the same CDR3. The chain joins TRBV5-4 to TRBJ1-1; weak D call: TRBD1 (5 bases). The CDR3 is 12 amino acids. Germline values: CDR1 SGHNT, CDR2 YYREEE (reference sequence). V shed 4 bases and J shed 5 bases, with 9 bases lying between them. CDR3 in amino acids: CASSGRGTEAFF. The DNA of the CDR3 is TGTGCCAGCAGCGGGAGGGGAACTGAAGCTTTCTTT.

This clone has a handful of counts. The chain has TRBV29-1 and TRBJ1-1; 8 bases fit TRBD1. The CDR3 spans 14 residues. J lost 3 bases, V lost 6 bases, and 9 bases had no gene match. In germline, CDR1 is SQVTM, CDR2 ANQGSEA. CDR3 loop: CSVGQGTSYTEAFF. Here the CDR3 DNA reads TGCAGCGTCGGACAGGGTACCTCGTACACTGAAGCTTTCTTT.

With respect to this clone: The identical CDR3 is also encoded by other nucleotide sequences in the sample. The chain combines TRBV2 with TRBJ2-7; 9 bases are shared with TRBD2. The CDR3 consists of 14 residues. V shed 6 bases, J shed 1 base, and the junction held 4 bases outside the gene matches. In germline, CDR1 is SNHLY, CDR2 FYNNEI. CDR3 sequence: CASSPGLASYEQYF. The CDR3, as DNA: TGTGCCAGCAGCCCCGGACTAGCGTCCTACGAGCAGTACTTC.

V is TRBV18 and J is TRBJ2-2; TRBD2 is a possible D gene (5 bases). CDR3 length: 16 residues. The germline V gene has CDR1 KGHSH and CDR2 LQKENI. The germline V and J ends were trimmed by 4 bases and 0 bases, with 12 bases remaining between them. CDR3 amino acids: CASSRVPGTNTGELFF. In DNA, the CDR3 is TGTGCCAGCTCACGAGTTCCGGGGACGAACACCGGGGAGCTGTTTTTT.

The rearrangement links TRBV28 to TRBJ1-2; D ambiguous. Trimming removed 5 bases from V and 4 bases from J, with 5 bases in between. The germline V gene encodes CDR1 MDHEN and CDR2 SYDVKM. The CDR3 runs 11 residues. CDR3 sequence (DNA): TGTGCCAGCAGTCGGTTCTATGGCTACACCTTC. Translation: CASSRFYGYTF.

The rearrangement links TRBV28 to TRBJ2-7; D call uncertain. CDR3 length equals 12 residues. The germline V gene encodes CDR1 MDHEN and CDR2 SYDVKM. V was clipped by 3 bases and J by 1 base, with 4 bases between them. The DNA for the CDR3 is TGTGCCAGCAGTTTTCAATCCTACGAGCAGTACTTC. Amino acids: CASSFQSYEQYF.

This chain joins TRBV18 and TRBJ1-1, with unresolved D. CDR3 length: 15 amino acids. V was trimmed by 3 bases and J by 2 bases, leaving 13 bases between them. From germline, CDR1 is KGHSH and CDR2 LQKENI. The CDR3 reads CASSPSRVGNTEAFF. As DNA, the CDR3 is TGTGCCAGCTCACCGTCGAGGGTTGGCAACACTGAAGCTTTCTTT.

The V gene is TRBV7-2, the J gene TRBJ2-7, with D unclear. This CDR3 is built from 16 residues. CDR1 is SGHTA and CDR2 is FQGNSA in the germline V gene. V shed 4 bases and J shed 2 bases, with 18 bases lying between them. CDR3 coding DNA: TGTGCCAGCAGCTCCCCTACTAACAGAGATCCCTACGAGCAGTACTTC. It translates to CASSSPTNRDPYEQYF.

This rearrangement joins TRBV20-1 to TRBJ2-1; D is possibly TRBD2 (6 bases). The germline gives CDR1 DFQATT, CDR2 SNEGSKA (reference sequence). This CDR3 region has 11 residues. Trimming removed 8 bases from V and 10 bases from J, with 15 bases in between. The CDR3 sequence: CSCLRGLEQFF. The CDR3 DNA reads as TGCAGTTGCCTCCGGGGGTTAGAGCAGTTCTTC.

The rearrangement links TRBV5-1 to TRBJ2-3; no firm D call. Germline CDR1 is SGHRS and CDR2 is YFSETQ. Trimming cost V 5 bases and J 2 bases, with 12 bases left between them. CDR3 length: 14 residues. CDR3 amino acids: CASRSGPVTDTQYF. The DNA of the CDR3 is TGCGCCAGCAGGTCCGGACCCGTCACAGATACGCAGTATTTT.

The chain joins TRBV9 to TRBJ2-7; D call uncertain. Trimming cost V 3 bases and J 6 bases, with 16 bases left between them. The CDR3 is made up of 14 amino acids. Germline V lookup: CDR1 SGDLS, CDR2 YYNGEE. The CDR3 sequence is CASSEAPSVGEQYF. In nucleotides, the CDR3 is TGTGCCAGCAGCGAGGCCCCCAGCGTGGGCGAGCAGTACTTC. Full variable domain (missing parts from reference TRBV9 and TRBJ2-7): DSGVTQTPKHLITATGQRVTLRCSPRSGDLSVYWYQQSLDQGLQFLIQYYNGEERAKGNILERFSAQQFPDLHSELNLSSLELGDSALYFCASSEAPSVGEQYFGPGTRLTVT.

J is TRBJ2-5 and V is TRBV5-8, with D uncertain. V shed 1 base and J shed 4 bases, with 11 bases lying between them. Germline V gene lookup returns CDR1 SGHTS and CDR2 YDEGEE. This CDR3 region has 14 residues. The CDR3 loop is CASSLRRFRETQYF. Written as DNA, the CDR3 is TGTGCCAGCAGCTTGAGGCGCTTTCGAGAGACCCAGTACTTC.

This chain uses TRBV6-1 with TRBJ2-1; TRBD2 agrees at 8 bases. The V gene's germline CDR1 is MNHNS and CDR2 SASEGT. The V segment lost 10 bases and the J segment 4 bases; nucleotides outside the gene matches: 6. The CDR3 runs to 13 residues. This chain's CDR3 is CAIQRERYNEQFF. The CDR3 DNA is TGTGCCATCCAGCGGGAGAGGTACAATGAGCAGTTCTTC.

The rearrangement joins TRBV28 to TRBJ2-7; either TRBD1 or TRBD2 may fit D (5 bases each). The CDR3 contains 13 residues. The germline V gene has CDR1 MDHEN and CDR2 SYDVKM. V gave up 6 bases and J gave up 3 bases, with 12 bases separating them. The CDR3, as DNA: TGTGCCAGCAGCTACGGGGCGGTCTACGAGCAGTACTTC. Encoded protein: CASSYGAVYEQYF.

The rearrangement links TRBV28 to TRBJ2-3; 14 bases are a match to TRBD2. Germline V gene sequence: CDR1 MDHEN, CDR2 SYDVKM. There are 18 residues in the CDR3. V was clipped by 6 bases and J by 4 bases; unmatched bases: 12. Here the CDR3 reads CASRPGLAGVGEADTQYF. The CDR3 region has the DNA TGTGCCAGCAGGCCGGGACTAGCGGGAGTGGGGGAAGCAGATACGCAGTATTTT.

This chain connects TRBV4-2 to TRBJ2-7; TRBD2 matches at 7 bases. Trimming cost V 1 base and J 2 bases; bases outside gene matches: 8. CDR3 length equals 16 residues. Germline assignment: CDR1 LGHNA and CDR2 YNFKEQ. CDR3 protein: CASSQASSGRTYEQYF. In nucleotides, the CDR3 is TGTGCCAGCAGCCAAGCCTCTAGCGGCAGAACCTACGAGCAGTACTTC.

The chain uses TRBV7-3 and TRBJ1-1; perhaps TRBD1 as D (5 bases). Trimming left V 4 bases short and J 6 bases short, with 12 bases between. The CDR3 sequence is 13 residues long. Germline values: CDR1 SGHTA, CDR2 FQGTGA. CDR3 region: CASSSGAKAEAFF. The CDR3 nucleotides read TGTGCCAGCAGCTCCGGGGCGAAAGCTGAAGCTTTCTTT.

The chain employs TRBV6-1 and TRBJ2-7; D gene unclear. The CDR3 covers 12 residues. Trimming shortened V by 2 bases and J by 8 bases, and 10 bases separated the two germline ends. Germline V gene data show CDR1 as MNHNS and CDR2 as SASEGT. As DNA, the CDR3 is TGTGCCAGCAGTGAACAAACCCCCAAGCAGTACTTC. Translated, it gives CASSEQTPKQYF.